Sequencing of this T cell receptor (beta chain) was carried out in a study of blood T cell repertoires in COVID-19. For the study at large: In each case, the material was cDNA or gDNA derived from T cells, B-cell-depleted T cells, or PBMCs.

J gave up 5 bases and V 7 bases, and 12 bases lay outside the gene matches. The CDR3 sequence is 15 residues long. Germline V gene sequence: CDR1 MNHEY, CDR2 SVGAGI. Authors' data handling: Reference gene primer amplification gave estimated nucleated cell counts. TCRdb's copy holds only in-frame clones and misses some; the assay was immunoSEQ multiplex PCR. That table supplies the V and J calls and clone size; D and trimming were determined from the DNA. The sample includes 85,000 to 110,000 clones, around 82% of them seen just once. The sample taken for sequencing was peripheral blood. This chain connects TRBV6-5 to TRBJ2-3, with 7 bases fitting TRBD2. This clonotype was sampled from a human donor in a cohort sampled during active or convalescent COVID-19. The CDR3 DNA follows: TGTGCCAGCACCAGCGGGGAGGGTAAGGGAGATACGCAGTATTTT. It codes for CASTSGEGKGDTQYF.